This entry features one T cell receptor beta chain sequence. Antigen: not known. Measured with immunoSEQ multiplex PCR; TCRdb has only the in-frame clones, and not every one. This sample has around 44,000 clones; roughly 85% occur once, and the top ten carry approximately 7%. Second doses at about 4 or about 12 weeks were pooled. These data come from a study of T cell responses to AZD1222 COVID-19 vaccine. Study-level points and caveats: Spike-wide vaccine-associated CD4 TCRs dominated at 160-218 and 743-854. Sampling captured repertoires only after the peak T cell response.

Germline loops: CDR1 SGHTA, CDR2 FQGTGA. Trimming took 4 bases from V and 6 from J, leaving 16 bases between them. This CDR3 has 14 residues. The sample here was peripheral blood, taken 28 days after the second AZD1222 dose. This sequence originates from an adult who received the AZD1222 COVID-19 vaccine. The chain is built from TRBV7-3 and TRBJ2-7; tentatively, D is TRBD2 (6 bases). CDR3 DNA sequence: TGTGCCAGCAGCTCGACGGGGCAGGGAGGCGAGCAGTACTTC. This gives the protein CASSSTGQGGEQYF.